This TCR beta chain was identified during a study of T cells in narcolepsy. Study in general: Patients with NT1 or NT2 and healthy control donors were enrolled.

The table lists this clone with a few counts. Its antigen is not identified. The assay was immunoSEQ multiplex PCR, and TCRdb's table has in-frame clones only and misses some. The sample yields roughly 23,000 clones, approximately 82% seen once. V lost 8 bases to trimming and J lost 8 bases; unmatched junction nucleotides: 15. The CDR3 has 15 residues. Germline CDR1 SNHLY, CDR2 FYNNEI. Study conclusions and caveats: Autoreactive HCRT-specific and TRIB2-specific clonotypes were marked in same-patient CSF-versus-blood CD4+ comparisons. Autoreactive clonotypes reportedly recurred in blood of same and different patients, not controls.

The specimen sequenced was memory (CD45RA-) CD4+ T cells from blood. The rearrangement links TRBV2 to TRBJ1-2, with TRBD1 matching 9 bases. The TCR comes from a human donor in good health. The CDR3 here is CASLPTGTGIGGYTF. The CDR3 DNA is TGTGCCAGCCTACCAACCGGGACAGGGATCGGGGGCTACACCTTC.